A selection of T cell receptor beta chains follows, all from one sample in a study of PD-1 blockade in classical Hodgkin lymphoma. Profiled with immunoSEQ multiplex PCR; TCRdb holds only in-frame clones, not every one. The sample has about 61,000 clones; about 85% are singletons. The source material was peripheral blood mononuclear cells (PBMCs), sampled before the fourth cycle of nivolumab. Every receptor here comes from a human donor with classical Hodgkin lymphoma. The CDR3 runs from the conserved cysteine through the conserved F or W. A D gene is named only where the DNA matches it firmly. Size is stated for part of the rows, as once, few or many counts, or as a class when the clone is expanded.

CDR3 protein: CASRGRGPSNQPQHF
CDR3 DNA: TGTGCCAGCAGAGGCAGGGGGCCCTCAAATCAGCCCCAGCATTTT
J gene: TRBJ1-5
V gene: TRBV6-5
clone size: NA
D gene: TRBD1

CDR3 protein: CSVWGEDTEAFF
CDR3 DNA: TGCAGCGTTTGGGGGGAGGACACTGAAGCTTTCTTT
J gene: TRBJ1-1
V gene: TRBV29-1
clone size: NA
D gene: NA

CDR3 protein: CASRRDTGELFF
CDR3 DNA: TGTGCCAGTAGGAGAGACACCGGGGAGCTGTTTTTT
J gene: TRBJ2-2
V gene: TRBV2
clone size: once
D gene: NA

CDR3 protein: CASSHTDGYTF
CDR3 DNA: TGTGCCAGCTCACATACAGATGGCTACACCTTC
J gene: TRBJ1-2
V gene: TRBV18
clone size: NA
D gene: NA

CDR3 protein: CASSRRTDSGNTIYF
CDR3 DNA: TGTGCCAGCAGCCGAAGGACAGACTCTGGAAACACCATATATTTT
J gene: TRBJ1-3
V gene: TRBV6-5
clone size: NA
D gene: NA

CDR3 protein: CASSLSAGGLVDTQYF
CDR3 DNA: TGTGCCAGCAGTTTATCGGCGGGGGGGCTTGTAGATACGCAGTATTTT
J gene: TRBJ2-3
V gene: TRBV27
clone size: few
D gene: TRBD2

CDR3 protein: CASGRVETQYF
CDR3 DNA: TGTGCCAGCGGTAGAGTCGAGACCCAGTACTTC
J gene: TRBJ2-5
V gene: TRBV7-9
clone size: NA
D gene: NA

CDR3 protein: CASSEGQGGDTQYF
CDR3 DNA: TGTGCCAGCAGTGAGGGGCAGGGAGGAGATACGCAGTATTTT
J gene: TRBJ2-3
V gene: TRBV6-4
clone size: once
D gene: NA

CDR3 protein: CASSYLGGPYTEAFF
CDR3 DNA: TGTGCCAGCAGTTACCTCGGGGGGCCATACACTGAAGCTTTCTTT
J gene: TRBJ1-1
V gene: TRBV6-5
clone size: once
D gene: NA

CDR3 protein: CASSLDRGMNTEAFF
CDR3 DNA: TGTGCCAGCAGCTTAGATCGGGGCATGAACACTGAAGCTTTCTTT
J gene: TRBJ1-1
V gene: TRBV7-9
clone size: NA
D gene: NA

CDR3 protein: CASSLRRNDRDYEQYF
CDR3 DNA: TGTGCCAGCAGCTTAAGGAGGAATGACAGGGATTACGAGCAGTACTTC
J gene: TRBJ2-7
V gene: TRBV7-6
clone size: NA
D gene: TRBD1

CDR3 protein: CASSATGQGFHF
CDR3 DNA: TGTGCCAGTAGTGCAACTGGACAGGGCTTCCACTTT
J gene: TRBJ1-6
V gene: TRBV19
clone size: NA
D gene: TRBD1

CDR3 protein: CASSLQQGGNQPQHF
CDR3 DNA: TGTGCCAGCAGCTTACAACAGGGCGGCAATCAGCCCCAGCATTTT
J gene: TRBJ1-5
V gene: TRBV7-2
clone size: NA
D gene: NA

CDR3 protein: CASSLDGSANTEAFF
CDR3 DNA: TGCGCCAGCAGCTTGGATGGGTCAGCGAACACTGAAGCTTTCTTT
J gene: TRBJ1-1
V gene: TRBV5-1
clone size: NA
D gene: NA